The clone carrying this T cell receptor beta chain has only a few counts. The antigen is not known. J gave up 2 bases and V 2 bases, and 7 bases lay outside the gene matches. In germline, CDR1 is LNHDA, CDR2 SQIVND (reference sequence). The CDR3 totals 16 residues. The sample comes from a study of long-term antiretroviral therapy in people with HIV. Researchers ran immunoSEQ v3.0 at survey level. A target of 40,000-50,000 T-cell genomes per sample was set for sequencing. Some clones are missing from TCRdb's copy, which holds only in-frame ones; the method was immunoSEQ multiplex PCR. The sample holds around 23,000 clones, about 80% seen once. Notes on the study in general: Nothing was known about ART adherence, viral resistance or changes in therapy. The study collected blood between the mid-2000s and the late 2010s, possibly under older ART regimens.

Every one of the donors gave at least one pre-ART PBMC sample and at least two post-ART PBMC samples. Sequencing was performed on unsorted PBMCs, taken 0.5 years before starting antiretroviral therapy. The source of this sequence is a man aged 35-49 years with HIV. The rearrangement links TRBV19 to TRBJ1-2; 8 positions agree with TRBD1. The CDR3 loop reads CASSILSDRANYGYTF. CDR3 coding DNA: TGTGCCAGTAGTATACTCTCGGACAGGGCGAACTATGGCTACACCTTC.